This is a list of T cell receptor beta chains from one sample in a study of TIL therapy for anti-PD-1-resistant metastatic lung cancer. Repertoires were generated with immunoSEQ multiplex PCR, while TCRdb's copy carries only in-frame clones and drops some. The data show about 21,000 clones, roughly 79% seen once. Here the sequenced sample was blood, taken at baseline. The receptors stem from a person between 25 and 79 years old with non-small cell lung cancer. CDR3s include the opening cysteine and the closing phenylalanine or tryptophan. D genes are given only for firm matches. Only some rows state a clone size, as once, few, many or a class for expanded clones.

cdr3_aa: CASSPDRGRTDTQYF
cdr3_nt: TGTGCCAGCAGCCCGGACAGGGGGCGCACAGATACGCAGTATTTT
d_call: TRBD1
v_call: TRBV7-2
clone_size: once
j_call: TRBJ2-3

cdr3_aa: CASSQDVGGIQFF
cdr3_nt: TGCGCCAGCAGCCAAGATGTTGGAGGAATACAGTTCTTC
d_call: -
v_call: TRBV4-3
clone_size: once
j_call: TRBJ2-1

cdr3_aa: CAIGRGRVINEQFF
cdr3_nt: TGTGCCATCGGCCGCGGGAGGGTTATCAATGAGCAGTTCTTC
d_call: TRBD2
v_call: TRBV10-3
clone_size: -
j_call: TRBJ2-1

cdr3_aa: CASSPGGRASTQYF
cdr3_nt: TGTGCCTCCTCTCCGGGGGGGAGGGCCAGTACGCAGTATTTT
d_call: TRBD2
v_call: TRBV19
clone_size: -
j_call: TRBJ2-3

cdr3_aa: CATSRGTGVLGETQYF
cdr3_nt: TGTGCCACCAGCAGAGGGACAGGGGTCCTGGGGGAGACCCAGTACTTC
d_call: TRBD1
v_call: TRBV15
clone_size: -
j_call: TRBJ2-5

cdr3_aa: CASSLSGNQPQHF
cdr3_nt: TGTGCCAGCAGCTTGTCCGGCAATCAGCCCCAGCATTTT
d_call: -
v_call: TRBV5-6
clone_size: -
j_call: TRBJ1-5

cdr3_aa: CAISEIPRSSGGLSYNEQFF
cdr3_nt: TGTGCCATCAGTGAGATTCCCCGTTCTAGCGGGGGCCTCTCCTACAATGAGCAGTTCTTC
d_call: TRBD2
v_call: TRBV10-3
clone_size: -
j_call: TRBJ2-1

cdr3_aa: CASSEAEGTGGDKQYF
cdr3_nt: TGTGCCAGCAGTGAAGCGGAAGGGACAGGGGGCGACAAGCAGTACTTC
d_call: TRBD1
v_call: TRBV6-1
clone_size: -
j_call: TRBJ2-5

cdr3_aa: CASSTKMNTEAFF
cdr3_nt: TGTGCCAGCAGTACGAAAATGAACACTGAAGCTTTCTTT
d_call: -
v_call: TRBV27
clone_size: -
j_call: TRBJ1-1

cdr3_aa: CASSEIRGLDTQYF
cdr3_nt: TGTGCCAGCAGTGAAATCCGAGGGCTCGATACGCAGTATTTT
d_call: -
v_call: TRBV2
clone_size: few
j_call: TRBJ2-3

cdr3_aa: CASSVGGSYNEQFF
cdr3_nt: TGTGCCAGCAGTGTAGGGGGCTCCTACAATGAGCAGTTCTTC
d_call: -
v_call: TRBV25-1
clone_size: -
j_call: TRBJ2-1

cdr3_aa: CASSNSGQSNSPLHF
cdr3_nt: TGTGCCAGCAGCAACTCGGGACAGTCTAATTCACCCCTCCACTTT
d_call: TRBD1
v_call: TRBV9
clone_size: -
j_call: TRBJ1-6

cdr3_aa: CASSPAGFSYEQYF
cdr3_nt: TGTGCCAGTAGTCCCGCCGGCTTTTCCTACGAGCAGTACTTC
d_call: -
v_call: TRBV19
clone_size: -
j_call: TRBJ2-7

cdr3_aa: CASSAGGVSADTQYF
cdr3_nt: TGTGCCAGCAGCGCGGGAGGGGTGTCCGCAGATACGCAGTATTTT
d_call: TRBD2
v_call: TRBV6-1
clone_size: -
j_call: TRBJ2-3

cdr3_aa: CASSFGRYANTGELFF
cdr3_nt: TGTGCCAGCAGCTTTGGTCGGTACGCGAACACCGGGGAGCTGTTTTTT
d_call: -
v_call: TRBV13
clone_size: few
j_call: TRBJ2-2

cdr3_aa: CASSVTDSGNTIYF
cdr3_nt: TGTGCCAGCAGCGTAACGGACTCTGGAAACACCATATATTTT
d_call: -
v_call: TRBV9
clone_size: -
j_call: TRBJ1-3

cdr3_aa: CASRKDSQGFPYF
cdr3_nt: TGTGCCAGCAGGAAGGACAGCCAAGGGTTTCCGTACTTC
d_call: -
v_call: TRBV2
clone_size: once
j_call: TRBJ2-7

cdr3_aa: CASGLSSGGYTF
cdr3_nt: TGTGCTAGTGGTTTGTCTTCAGGAGGCTACACCTTC
d_call: -
v_call: TRBV12-5
clone_size: -
j_call: TRBJ1-2

cdr3_aa: CASSSGENYGYTF
cdr3_nt: TGTGCCAGCAGTTCAGGGGAAAACTATGGCTACACCTTC
d_call: -
v_call: TRBV6-1
clone_size: -
j_call: TRBJ1-2

cdr3_aa: CASSGQGHGYTF
cdr3_nt: TGTGCCAGCAGCGGACAGGGTCATGGCTACACCTTC
d_call: TRBD1
v_call: TRBV11-3
clone_size: medium-sized
j_call: TRBJ1-2

cdr3_aa: CASSSLDRIYGYTF
cdr3_nt: TGTGCCAGCAGCTCCCTAGACAGAATCTATGGCTACACCTTC
d_call: -
v_call: TRBV7-2
clone_size: -
j_call: TRBJ1-2

cdr3_aa: CASSPNSGPLKGWSDEQYF
cdr3_nt: TGTGCCAGCAGTCCCAACTCCGGACCCCTAAAGGGCTGGAGCGACGAGCAGTACTTC
d_call: -
v_call: TRBV27
clone_size: -
j_call: TRBJ2-7

cdr3_aa: CASSLVTSGSSYEQYF
cdr3_nt: TGTGCCAGCAGCTTAGTTACTAGCGGCAGCTCCTACGAGCAGTACTTC
d_call: TRBD2
v_call: TRBV13
clone_size: -
j_call: TRBJ2-7

cdr3_aa: CASSYTGQQYF
cdr3_nt: TGTGCCAGCAGTTACACGGGACAGCAGTACTTC
d_call: -
v_call: TRBV6-5
clone_size: few
j_call: TRBJ2-7

cdr3_aa: CSVEDQRINYGYTF
cdr3_nt: TGCAGCGTTGAAGATCAGCGGATTAACTATGGCTACACCTTC
d_call: -
v_call: TRBV29-1
clone_size: -
j_call: TRBJ1-2

cdr3_aa: CASSPLERNTEAFF
cdr3_nt: TGTGCCAGCTCACCACTAGAGAGGAACACTGAAGCTTTCTTT
d_call: -
v_call: TRBV18
clone_size: -
j_call: TRBJ1-1

cdr3_aa: CASSFRGPSNEQFF
cdr3_nt: TGTGCCAGCAGTTTTCGTGGACCGAGCAATGAGCAGTTCTTC
d_call: -
v_call: TRBV28
clone_size: -
j_call: TRBJ2-1

cdr3_aa: CASSLGAWDRVSGANVLTF
cdr3_nt: TGTGCCAGCAGCTTAGGCGCATGGGACAGGGTTTCTGGGGCCAACGTCCTGACTTTC
d_call: TRBD1
v_call: TRBV7-8
clone_size: -
j_call: TRBJ2-6

cdr3_aa: CASSFSPFGGDTQYF
cdr3_nt: TGTGCCAGCAGCTTCAGCCCTTTCGGGGGGGATACGCAGTATTTT
d_call: TRBD2
v_call: TRBV5-6
clone_size: once
j_call: TRBJ2-3

cdr3_aa: CASSQGGETQYF
cdr3_nt: TGTGCCAGCAGTCAGGGGGGCGAGACCCAGTACTTC
d_call: -
v_call: TRBV5-5
clone_size: -
j_call: TRBJ2-5

cdr3_aa: CSVRGQGLGYGYTF
cdr3_nt: TGCAGCGTTAGGGGACAGGGTCTAGGATATGGCTACACCTTC
d_call: TRBD1
v_call: TRBV29-1
clone_size: -
j_call: TRBJ1-2

cdr3_aa: CAWSWGKETQYF
cdr3_nt: TGTGCCTGGAGTTGGGGAAAAGAGACCCAGTACTTC
d_call: -
v_call: TRBV30
clone_size: once
j_call: TRBJ2-5

cdr3_aa: CASSLFGGGTRQETQYF
cdr3_nt: TGTGCCAGCAGTTTATTTGGCGGCGGGACTAGACAAGAGACCCAGTACTTC
d_call: TRBD2
v_call: TRBV28
clone_size: -
j_call: TRBJ2-5

cdr3_aa: CASSTTGIGEQFF
cdr3_nt: TGTGCCAGCAGTACCACAGGAATTGGTGAGCAGTTCTTC
d_call: -
v_call: TRBV2
clone_size: few
j_call: TRBJ2-1

cdr3_aa: CAIRPDRSNTGELFF
cdr3_nt: TGTGCCATCAGACCCGACAGGAGTAACACCGGGGAGCTGTTTTTT
d_call: -
v_call: TRBV10-3
clone_size: -
j_call: TRBJ2-2

cdr3_aa: CASTPVFGGTEAFF
cdr3_nt: TGTGCCAGCACCCCAGTCTTCGGGGGCACTGAAGCTTTCTTT
d_call: -
v_call: TRBV14
clone_size: -
j_call: TRBJ1-1

cdr3_aa: CASSLYQGSYGYTF
cdr3_nt: TGCGCCAGCAGCTTGTATCAGGGCAGCTATGGCTACACCTTC
d_call: -
v_call: TRBV5-1
clone_size: -
j_call: TRBJ1-2

cdr3_aa: CASSLVTSNYGYTF
cdr3_nt: TGTGCCAGCAGCCTCGTCACCTCTAACTATGGCTACACCTTC
d_call: -
v_call: TRBV7-9
clone_size: -
j_call: TRBJ1-2

cdr3_aa: CASRPPGSYEQYF
cdr3_nt: TGTGCCAGCAGACCTCCCGGGTCCTACGAGCAGTACTTC
d_call: -
v_call: TRBV5-4
clone_size: -
j_call: TRBJ2-7

cdr3_aa: CASSLGGWGRTSGDTQYF
cdr3_nt: TGTGCCAGCAGCTTAGGCGGGTGGGGCAGGACTAGCGGGGATACGCAGTATTTT
d_call: TRBD2
v_call: TRBV11-3
clone_size: -
j_call: TRBJ2-3

cdr3_aa: CASSPGTGGIGNQPQHF
cdr3_nt: TGTGCCAGCAGCCCGGGGACAGGGGGTATAGGCAATCAGCCCCAGCATTTT
d_call: TRBD1
v_call: TRBV9
clone_size: few
j_call: TRBJ1-5

cdr3_aa: CAWSVGRGVQPQHF
cdr3_nt: TGTGCCTGGAGTGTGGGGCGGGGGGTTCAGCCCCAGCATTTT
d_call: -
v_call: TRBV30
clone_size: -
j_call: TRBJ1-5

cdr3_aa: CASSLALAGADTQYF
cdr3_nt: TGTGCCAGCAGCTTGGCTCTAGCGGGAGCAGATACGCAGTATTTT
d_call: TRBD2
v_call: TRBV5-4
clone_size: -
j_call: TRBJ2-3

cdr3_aa: CASSVGVTDTQYF
cdr3_nt: TGTGCCAGCAGCGTAGGTGTCACAGATACGCAGTATTTT
d_call: -
v_call: TRBV9
clone_size: -
j_call: TRBJ2-3

cdr3_aa: CASSNGQGWVGNTIYF
cdr3_nt: TGTGCCAGCAGCAACGGACAGGGTTGGGTTGGAAACACCATATATTTT
d_call: TRBD1
v_call: TRBV9
clone_size: -
j_call: TRBJ1-3

cdr3_aa: CASSPLIVNTEAFF
cdr3_nt: TGTGCCAGCTCACCATTGATAGTGAACACTGAAGCTTTCTTT
d_call: -
v_call: TRBV18
clone_size: -
j_call: TRBJ1-1

cdr3_aa: CASSEMGRRNTEAFF
cdr3_nt: TGTGCCAGCAGCGAGATGGGCCGGCGGAACACTGAAGCTTTCTTT
d_call: -
v_call: TRBV11-2
clone_size: few
j_call: TRBJ1-1

cdr3_aa: CASSVLAGTGELFF
cdr3_nt: TGTGCCAGCAGCGTTCTAGCGGGCACCGGGGAGCTGTTTTTT
d_call: TRBD2
v_call: TRBV5-5
clone_size: -
j_call: TRBJ2-2

cdr3_aa: CASSLPGRDTQYF
cdr3_nt: TGTGCCAGCAGCTTACCGGGTCGGGATACGCAGTATTTT
d_call: -
v_call: TRBV7-9
clone_size: once
j_call: TRBJ2-3

cdr3_aa: CASSTRPGNTEAFF
cdr3_nt: TGCGCCAGCAGCACCCGGCCCGGGAACACTGAAGCTTTCTTT
d_call: -
v_call: TRBV4-1
clone_size: -
j_call: TRBJ1-1

cdr3_aa: CASSRPSYEQYF
cdr3_nt: TGTGCCAGCAGCAGACCTTCCTACGAGCAGTACTTC
d_call: -
v_call: TRBV7-2
clone_size: -
j_call: TRBJ2-7